Below, one T cell receptor beta chain is given with its context. Its specificity is unknown. This sample is drawn from a study of T cell repertoires in ileal Crohn's disease. Study-wide background: Postoperative therapy was given to about half: more than 10 thiopurines, 18 anti-TNF agents. The M6 sample came from neoterminal ileum during colonoscopy after surgery.

The sample's time point: neoterminal ileum biopsy at postoperative endoscopy, about 6 months after surgery. Eligibility required adulthood, ileal or ileocolonic Crohn's disease and indicated ileocolonic resection. TCRdb's copy holds only in-frame clones and misses some; the assay was immunoSEQ multiplex PCR. The sample has more than 10,000 clones, 75% to 85% seen once. General study points: Postoperative endoscopy occurred within one year, median approximately 7.5 months.

The receptor's source is an adult with Crohn's disease. Material: ileal tissue.

Here the CDR3 DNA reads TGCGCCAGCAGCCAAGTCGAAACATGCCGCTTCAATCAGCCCCAGCATTTT. Translation: CASSQVETCRFNQPQHF. The V gene is TRBV4-3, the J gene TRBJ1-5; D unresolved. V was clipped by 1 base and J by 3 bases, with 16 bases between them. The CDR3 has 17 amino acids. The germline gives CDR1 LGHNA, CDR2 YSLEER.